This is a list of T cell receptor beta chains from one sample in a study of blood T cell repertoires in COVID-19. The data were produced by immunoSEQ multiplex PCR, yet TCRdb's version contains in-frame clones alone and is incomplete. The table records roughly 91,000 clones, 65% to 80% of them present only once. Sample: peripheral blood. Receptors originate from a man aged 70-80 years with acute or convalescent COVID-19. Both conserved end residues are part of each CDR3. The D gene is left open where the match is weak. The size of a clone is reported for some rows only, either as once, few or many, or as a class for expanded clones.

>.|.|TRBJ2-1|15|TRBV6-1
CASSENPSPYNEQFF
TGTGCCAGCAGTGAAAACCCCAGTCCCTACAATGAGCAGTTCTTC
>.|.|TRBJ2-3|15|TRBV6-4
CASSNGGSSTDTQYF
TGTGCCAGCAGTAATGGCGGATCTAGCACAGATACGCAGTATTTT
>.|TRBD1|TRBJ2-5|15|TRBV7-7
CASSLQGFPQETQYF
TGTGCCAGCAGTTTACAGGGGTTTCCGCAAGAGACCCAGTACTTC
>.|.|TRBJ2-7|11|TRBV14
CASSQGFEQYF
TGTGCCAGCAGCCAGGGCTTCGAGCAGTACTTC
>.|.|TRBJ1-5|13|TRBV2
CASRADQRQPQHF
TGTGCCAGCAGAGCCGATCAACGGCAGCCCCAGCATTTT
>.|.|TRBJ2-1|13|TRBV7-3
CASSFGRGNEQFF
TGTGCCAGCAGCTTCGGTAGGGGTAATGAGCAGTTCTTC
>.|TRBD1|TRBJ1-1|14|TRBV5-8
CASSYRRGRTEAFF
TGTGCCAGCAGTTATCGCAGGGGGCGGACTGAAGCTTTCTTT
>.|.|TRBJ2-2|11|TRBV30
CAWRSTGELFF
TGTGCCTGGAGGAGCACCGGGGAGCTGTTTTTT
>few|TRBD1|TRBJ2-7|13|TRBV5-1
CASSLAPRDRVYF
TGCGCCAGCAGCTTGGCTCCCCGGGACAGGGTATACTTC
>.|.|TRBJ1-6|16|TRBV5-6
CASSTTGGYTREALHF
TGTGCCAGCAGCACTACCGGGGGGTACACCCGTGAGGCCCTCCACTTT
>.|.|TRBJ1-2|12|TRBV28
CASSSDTYGYTF
TGTGCCAGCAGCTCGGACACCTATGGCTACACCTTC
>.|TRBD1|TRBJ1-1|14|TRBV19
CASKRQGANTEAFF
TGTGCCAGTAAGAGACAGGGGGCGAACACTGAAGCTTTCTTT
>.|.|TRBJ2-2|17|TRBV7-3
CASSLKGGGPNTGELFF
TGTGCCAGCAGCTTAAAGGGCGGGGGCCCCAACACCGGGGAGCTGTTTTTT
>once|.|TRBJ1-1|13|TRBV19
CASSNGVNTEAFF
TGTGCCAGTAGTAACGGGGTGAACACTGAAGCTTTCTTT
>.|TRBD2|TRBJ2-3|17|TRBV7-6
CASSLRTSGARPDTQYF
TGTGCCAGCAGCTTACGGACTAGCGGGGCCCGTCCAGATACGCAGTATTTT
>.|.|TRBJ1-2|11|TRBV2
CASSDVEETAF
TGTGCCAGCAGTGATGTCGAGGAGACAGCTTTC
>.|.|TRBJ1-6|16|TRBV5-1
CASSSGGSSYNSPLHF
TGCGCCAGCAGTAGCGGGGGGAGCTCCTATAATTCACCCCTCCACTTT
>.|.|TRBJ2-1|15|TRBV5-4
CASSAVRRANNEQFF
TGTGCCAGCTCAGCAGTGCGGAGGGCCAACAATGAGCAGTTCTTC
>once|TRBD1|TRBJ1-6|15|TRBV5-1
CASSSLGQADSPLHF
TGCGCCAGCAGCTCCCTCGGACAGGCGGATTCACCCCTCCACTTT
>.|TRBD1|TRBJ1-5|14|TRBV3-1/TRBV3-2
CASSETGAIQPQHF
TGTGCCAGCAGCGAGACAGGGGCAATTCAGCCCCAGCATTTT
>.|TRBD1|TRBJ2-2|15|TRBV5-6
CASFRTGKDTGELFF
TGTGCCAGCTTTCGGACAGGGAAGGACACCGGGGAGCTGTTTTTT
>few|.|TRBJ1-1|8|TRBV20-1
CSATGAFF
TGCAGTGCTACAGGGGCTTTCTTT
>.|.|TRBJ1-1|14|TRBV6-5
CASRRHGGPTEAFF
TGTGCCAGCAGACGCCATGGAGGGCCCACTGAAGCTTTCTTT
>.|.|TRBJ2-2|16|TRBV27
CASSLLVAGSTGELFF
TGTGCCAGCAGTTTATTGGTGGCAGGGTCAACCGGGGAGCTGTTTTTT
>.|.|TRBJ1-1|14|TRBV19
CASDPHGGRTEAFF
TGTGCCAGCGATCCCCATGGGGGCAGAACTGAAGCTTTCTTT
>.|TRBD2|TRBJ2-5|16|TRBV24-1
CATSDVTSGDQETQYF
TGTGCCACCAGTGACGTGACTAGCGGGGACCAAGAGACCCAGTACTTC
>once|TRBD1|TRBJ2-1|16|TRBV2
CASSRDRGPPLGEQFF
TGTGCCAGCAGCCGGGACAGGGGCCCTCCCCTAGGTGAGCAGTTCTTC
>.|.|TRBJ2-2|15|TRBV5-1
CASTRGAKNTGELFF
TGCGCCAGCACCCGGGGGGCTAAGAACACCGGGGAGCTGTTTTTT
>.|TRBD2|TRBJ2-1|15|TRBV11-2
CASSFRTSGVNEQFF
TGTGCCAGCAGCTTTAGGACTAGCGGCGTCAATGAGCAGTTCTTC
>.|.|TRBJ2-2|15|TRBV5-1
CASSPQLTNTGELFF
TGCGCCAGCAGCCCCCAGTTAACCAACACCGGGGAGCTGTTTTTT
>.|.|TRBJ2-3|14|TRBV5-1
CASSLGQVTDTQYF
TGCGCCAGCAGCTTGGGACAGGTCACAGATACGCAGTATTTT
>once|.|TRBJ1-5|15|TRBV5-5
CASPGGGRQNQPQHF
TGTGCCAGCCCGGGGGGGGGCAGACAGAATCAGCCCCAGCATTTT
>.|.|TRBJ1-2|12|TRBV5-4
CASSYGQSGYTF
TGTGCCAGCAGCTACGGACAGTCTGGCTACACCTTC
>.|TRBD2|TRBJ2-3|15|TRBV4-2
CASSQRTSEVDTQYF
TGTGCCAGCAGCCAGAGGACTAGCGAAGTAGATACGCAGTATTTT
>.|.|TRBJ1-2|14|TRBV2
CASRGRTLAYGYTF
TGTGCCAGCAGGGGACGTACACTAGCCTATGGCTACACCTTC
>.|.|TRBJ1-5|14|TRBV10-2
CASRDSYSNQPQHF
TGCGCCAGCAGGGACAGCTATAGCAATCAGCCCCAGCATTTT
>.|.|TRBJ2-5|14|TRBV7-2
CASSSLDPRETQYF
TGTGCCAGCAGCTCTCTAGATCCCCGGGAGACCCAGTACTTC
>once|.|TRBJ1-6|14|TRBV5-1
CASSLEAYNSPLHF
TGCGCCAGCAGCTTGGAAGCTTATAATTCACCCCTCCACTTT
>.|TRBD2|TRBJ2-3|14|TRBV6-5
CASGPSGGADTQYF
TGTGCCAGCGGTCCGAGCGGGGGGGCAGATACGCAGTATTTT
>once|.|TRBJ1-4|16|TRBV4-1
CASSQERGNANEKLFF
TGCGCCAGCAGCCAAGAAAGGGGGAACGCTAATGAAAAACTGTTTTTT
>.|TRBD1|TRBJ1-2|13|TRBV2
CASRGTGFGGYTF
TGTGCCAGCAGGGGGACAGGGTTTGGTGGCTACACCTTC
>few|TRBD2|TRBJ2-1|14|TRBV28
CACETSGPRYEQFF
TGTGCCTGCGAGACTAGCGGTCCCCGATATGAGCAGTTCTTC
>.|TRBD1|TRBJ2-1|19|TRBV24-1
CATSDLGGTGANSYNEQFF
TGTGCCACCAGTGATTTGGGGGGGACAGGGGCGAACTCCTACAATGAGCAGTTCTTC
>.|.|TRBJ2-1|13|TRBV5-1
CASSLAANNEQFF
TGCGCCAGCAGCTTGGCAGCGAACAATGAGCAGTTCTTC
>.|.|TRBJ2-7|14|TRBV5-1
CASSLRSSSYEQYF
TGCGCCAGCAGCTTGAGATCGAGCTCCTACGAGCAGTACTTC
>.|.|TRBJ2-1|13|TRBV10-1
CASSESGVNEQFF
TGCGCCAGCAGTGAATCCGGGGTGAATGAGCAGTTCTTC
>.|TRBD2|TRBJ2-3|16|TRBV5-4
CASSSRLAGSTDTQYF
TGTGCCAGCAGCTCCCGTTTAGCGGGGAGCACAGATACGCAGTATTTT
>.|.|TRBJ2-1|14|TRBV3-1/TRBV3-2
CASSRTDSYNEQFF
TGTGCCAGCAGCCGGACAGATTCCTACAATGAGCAGTTCTTC
>.|.|TRBJ1-1|12|TRBV5-1
CASSFEGTEAFF
TGCGCCAGCAGCTTTGAGGGCACTGAAGCTTTCTTT
>.|.|TRBJ2-3|12|TRBV7-2
CASSATVDTQYF
TGTGCCAGCAGCGCCACTGTAGATACGCAGTATTTT
>.|.|TRBJ1-5|15|TRBV2
CASSDSDRGNQPQHF
TGTGCCAGCAGTGATTCGGACAGAGGCAATCAGCCCCAGCATTTT
>.|.|TRBJ2-7|14|TRBV13
CASSSSGDGHEQYF
TGTGCCAGCAGCTCCTCGGGAGATGGGCACGAGCAGTACTTC
>.|.|TRBJ2-5|14|TRBV15
CATSREGGQETQYF
TGTGCCACCAGCAGAGAGGGGGGACAGGAGACCCAGTACTTC
>.|.|TRBJ2-7|14|TRBV10-1
CASSGTDSTDEQYF
TGCGCCAGCAGTGGGACGGACAGCACGGACGAGCAGTACTTC